Below are 28 T cell receptor beta chains sequenced from a single sample in a study of blood T cell repertoires in COVID-19. Method: immunoSEQ multiplex PCR; TCRdb's copy keeps in-frame clones and lacks some. The table includes 270,000 or so clones, 70% to 90% detected once. Specimen: PBMCs or T cells enriched from blood (not recorded which). The receptors derive from a woman aged 45-65 years who had been exposed to COVID-19.

The J gene is TRBJ1-1, the V gene TRBV6-5; perhaps TRBD1 as D (5 bases). Trimming left V 8 bases short and J 6 bases short, with 19 bases between. This CDR3 contains 14 residues. Germline V CDR1 and CDR2: MNHEY, SVGAGI. As DNA, the CDR3 is TGTGCCAGCTGGGGGGGACTCTATTACTCTGAAGCTTTCTTT. This codes for CASWGGLYYSEAFF.

This chain connects TRBV13 to TRBJ2-3; D gene ambiguous. The CDR3 length is 16 residues. Germline loops: CDR1 PRHDT, CDR2 FYEKMQ (reference sequence). V lost 0 bases and J lost 1, with 11 bases in between. The CDR3 DNA reads TGTGCCAGCAGCTTAGGTGACAAGAAGGGCACAGATACGCAGTATTTT. This codes for CASSLGDKKGTDTQYF.

A single count supports this clone. The CDR3 coding sequence is TGTGCCAGCAGCTCGGGATTTGGGGGGGACTATGGCTACACCTTC. Encoded protein: CASSSGFGGDYGYTF. The chain employs TRBV7-8 and TRBJ1-2; a possible D gene is TRBD1 (5 bases). The CDR3 runs 15 residues. In germline, CDR1 is SGHVS, CDR2 FQNEAQ. Trimming stripped 4 bases from V and 3 bases from J, with 15 bases between.

CDR3: CSVEGVRGNTEAFF. In DNA form, the CDR3 reads TGCAGCGTTGAAGGCGTAAGAGGGAACACTGAAGCTTTCTTT. The chain is built from TRBV29-1 and TRBJ1-1, with unresolved D. CDR1 and CDR2 from the germline V gene are SQVTM and ANQGSEA. V shed 1 base and J shed 1 base, with 10 bases lying between them. The CDR3 is made up of 14 amino acids.

This clone was found a few times. The chain joins TRBV4-3 to TRBJ2-1; the D gene is possibly TRBD2 (5 bases). The CDR3 length is 16 residues. In germline, CDR1 is LGHNA, CDR2 YSLEER. Trimming took off 3 bases at V and 6 bases at J, with 18 bases between the two ends. The CDR3 is CASSHAEDSSLNEQFF. CDR3 nucleotide sequence: TGCGCCAGCAGCCATGCTGAGGACTCCTCACTCAATGAGCAGTTCTTC.

This sequence joins TRBV11-1 and TRBJ1-2, with D unclear. Between the trimmed V and J ends, which lost 6 bases and 0 bases, there was a span of 11 bases. CDR1 is SGHAT and CDR2 is FQDESV in the germline V gene (reference sequence). The CDR3 runs to 14 residues. The CDR3 region is CASRRLGANYGYTF. CDR3 coding DNA: TGTGCCAGCAGAAGACTCGGTGCTAACTATGGCTACACCTTC.

The chain couples TRBV29-1 to TRBJ2-7; maybe TRBD2 (6 bases). The CDR3 runs to 14 residues. From germline, CDR1 is SQVTM and CDR2 ANQGSEA. The ends were cut back, 4 bases at V and 3 bases at J, with 16 bases in the middle. Here the CDR3 DNA reads TGCAGCGTTGCCCCCGGGACGGGAGTCTACGAGCAGTACTTC. Protein sequence: CSVAPGTGVYEQYF.

The CDR3 sequence: CASSLHRSEPQHF. CDR3 bases: TGTGCCAGCAGCTTACATAGGAGCGAGCCCCAGCATTTT. V usage is TRBV7-2 and J usage is TRBJ1-5, with unresolved D. The CDR3 is 13 amino acids. Germline V lookup: CDR1 SGHTA, CDR2 FQGNSA. V was clipped by 2 bases and J by 8 bases, with 10 bases between them.

The CDR3, as DNA: TGCGCCAGCAGCTTGACGGCAGGGGGCGGCTACGAGCAGTACTTC. This gives the protein CASSLTAGGGYEQYF. The rearrangement uses TRBV5-1 and TRBJ2-7, with 8 nucleotides matching TRBD1. This CDR3 has 15 residues. The trim removed 1 base at V and 3 bases at J, leaving 6 bases unmatched. The germline CDR1 and CDR2 sequences are SGHRS and YFSETQ.

The CDR3 reads CASILGGDRVGSYTF. In nucleotides, the CDR3 is TGTGCCAGCATATTGGGGGGGGACAGGGTTGGAAGTTACACCTTC. The chain recombines TRBV6-5 with TRBJ1-2; 9 nucleotides align to TRBD1. The ends lost 7 bases at V and 11 bases at J; junction bases unmatched: 17. The CDR3 loop spans 15 amino acids. Germline CDR1 and CDR2: MNHEY and SVGAGI.

The chain employs TRBV11-3 and TRBJ1-1; the match to TRBD1 covers 7 bases. With 4 bases clipped from V and 4 bases from J, the junction kept 3 bases outside the gene matches. Per the germline V gene, CDR1 is SGHNT and CDR2 is YENEEA. The CDR3 has 13 residues. CDR3 coding DNA: TGTGCCAGCAGCTCGGGACAGAGCACTGAAGCTTTCTTT. Translated: CASSSGQSTEAFF.

A single count supports this clone. The chain links TRBV12-3 or TRBV12-4 to TRBJ1-6; 8 bases map to TRBD1. There are 12 residues in the CDR3. Trimming took 9 bases from V and 7 from J; bases not matched to a gene: 2. The CDR3 spells CASGDRNSPLHF. The DNA for the CDR3 is TGTGCCAGTGGGGACAGGAATTCACCCCTCCACTTT.

The V call is TRBV6-1, the J call TRBJ2-7; 8 positions agree with TRBD2. The junction had 13 bases not matched to a gene; V was cut back by 2 bases and J by 7 bases. This CDR3 is built from 16 residues. CDR1 is MNHNS and CDR2 is SASEGT in the germline V gene. CDR3 protein: CASSEKLTRGAGEQYF. CDR3 DNA sequence: TGTGCCAGCAGTGAAAAATTGACGCGGGGGGCCGGGGAGCAGTACTTC.

The chain links TRBV7-2 to TRBJ2-5, with 13 bases lining up with TRBD2. Germline CDR1 and CDR2: SGHTA and FQGNSA. This CDR3 contains 18 residues. Trimming removed 4 bases from V and 4 bases from J; junction bases left unmatched: 12. This CDR3 reads CASSSGLAGPGGRETQYF. The CDR3 DNA is TGTGCCAGCAGCTCGGGACTAGCGGGGCCAGGAGGTCGAGAGACCCAGTACTTC.

V and J are TRBV21-1 and TRBJ2-7; the table's TRBD1 call for D was not verified on the DNA. TRBV21-1 is an annotated pseudogene. This CDR3 region has 14 residues. As DNA, the CDR3 is TGTGCCAGCAGCTGGGGGCAGGGCCACTGCGAGCAGTACTTC. Encoded protein: CASSWGQGHCEQYF.

This chain links TRBV19 with TRBJ2-7; tentatively, D is TRBD2 (6 bases). Germline lookup yields CDR1 LNHDA and CDR2 SQIVND (reference sequence). Trimming pared 4 bases from V and 2 bases from J, leaving 9 bases between. The CDR3 consists of 13 residues. CDR3 in DNA: TGTGCCAGTAGTAGCGGGACCCCCTACGAGCAGTACTTC. It is translated as CASSSGTPYEQYF.

The chain uses TRBV12-3 or TRBV12-4 and TRBJ2-7; no firm D call. Trimming cost V 4 bases and J 2 bases, with 9 bases left between them. The CDR3 runs 13 residues. CDR3 amino acids: CASSSVSAYEQYF. CDR3 sequence (DNA): TGTGCCAGCAGTTCAGTAAGTGCCTACGAGCAGTACTTC.

The chain recombines TRBV6-1 with TRBJ2-3, with a tentative D call TRBD2 (6 bases). This CDR3 has 15 residues. Germline values: CDR1 MNHNS, CDR2 SASEGT. The V end was cut by 4 bases, the J end by 3 bases, with 14 bases between. This CDR3 reads CASSVAAGTTDTQYF. CDR3 nucleotide sequence: TGTGCCAGCAGTGTGGCGGCGGGGACGACAGATACGCAGTATTTT.

This chain joins TRBV7-2 and TRBJ1-4, with D possibly TRBD1 on 5 matching bases. V lost 0 bases and J lost 4, with 6 bases in between. Germline V gene data show CDR1 as SGHTA and CDR2 as FQGNSA. The CDR3 runs 14 residues. CDR3 sequence: CASSLAGVNEKLFF. The CDR3 DNA is TGTGCCAGCAGCTTAGCAGGGGTTAATGAAAAACTGTTTTTT.

This sequence joins TRBV2 and TRBJ2-1; D may be TRBD2 (7 bases). The CDR3 runs to 14 residues. Germline V CDR1 and CDR2: SNHLY, FYNNEI. V was clipped by 8 bases and J by 0 bases, with 11 bases between them. In DNA form, the CDR3 reads TGTGCCAGCCGGGGGGCGGGCTCCTACAATGAGCAGTTCTTC. This encodes CASRGAGSYNEQFF.

In nucleotides, the CDR3 is TGTGCCAGTAGTGTGGACGGGACTAACTATGGCTACACCTTC. Translated: CASSVDGTNYGYTF. The rearrangement links TRBV19 to TRBJ1-2; D is undetermined. This CDR3 is 14 amino acids long. CDR1 is LNHDA, CDR2 SQIVND, per germline (reference sequence). Trimming cost V 5 bases and J 0 bases, with 10 bases left between them.

This clone has only one observation. The chain employs TRBV12-3 or TRBV12-4 and TRBJ1-1; tentatively, D is TRBD1 (5 bases). This CDR3 has 13 amino acids. Trimming stripped 6 bases from V and 7 bases from J, with 15 bases between. The CDR3: CASSWGVGIEAFF. The CDR3 region has the DNA TGTGCCAGCAGCTGGGGCGTAGGTATTGAAGCTTTCTTT.

The chain carries TRBV27 and TRBJ2-2, with 8 bases identical to TRBD1. Germline-derived CDR1 and CDR2 are MNHEY and SMNVEV (reference sequence). This CDR3 has 15 amino acids. V gave up 2 bases and J gave up 8 bases; unmatched junction bases: 7. CDR3 region: CASSLTGGGIGELFF. The CDR3 DNA reads TGTGCCAGCAGTTTAACAGGGGGAGGAATAGGGGAGCTGTTTTTT.

The rearrangement uses TRBV6-2 or TRBV6-3 and TRBJ1-6; tentative D call: TRBD1 (6 bases). Trimming shortened V by 4 bases and J by 5 bases, and 12 bases separated the two germline ends. Germline loops: CDR1 MNHEY, CDR2 SVGEGT. CDR3 size: 15 residues. CDR3 nucleotide sequence: TGTGCCAGCAGTTCTCAGGACAGCCATAATTCACCCCTCCACTTT. This translates into CASSSQDSHNSPLHF.

The chain employs TRBV6-2 or TRBV6-3 and TRBJ1-1, with TRBD1 matching over 9 bases. V trimming: 4 bases; J trimming: 6 bases; junction bases outside the gene matches: 6. The germline gives CDR1 MNHEY, CDR2 SVGEGT. The length of the CDR3 is 14 residues. CDR3 in DNA: TGTGCCAGCAGTTCCCGGACAGGGGCGGCTGAAGCTTTCTTT. It is translated as CASSSRTGAAEAFF.

This clone was detected only once. This chain connects TRBV6-2 or TRBV6-3 to TRBJ1-1; D gene unclear. Deletions cut 5 bases from V and 4 bases from J, with 17 bases between. This CDR3 contains 15 residues. Germline CDR1 and CDR2: MNHEY and SVGEGT. The CDR3: CASSLMGSARTEAFF. The CDR3, as DNA: TGTGCCAGCAGTCTAATGGGGAGTGCGCGCACTGAAGCTTTCTTT.

The chain carries TRBV5-4 and TRBJ1-4; possible D gene TRBD1, 6 bases. The CDR3 is 15 amino acids. Trimming stripped 3 bases from V and 4 bases from J, with 13 bases between. Germline assignment: CDR1 SGHNT and CDR2 YYREEE (reference sequence). CDR3 sequence: CASSSGWGRNEKLFF. The CDR3 bases are TGTGCCAGCAGCTCCGGCTGGGGGCGTAATGAAAAACTGTTTTTT.

The gene calls are TRBV10-3 and TRBJ1-1, with D possibly TRBD1 on 5 matching bases. Germline-derived CDR1 and CDR2 are ENHRY and SYGVKD. Trimming cost V 6 bases and J 5 bases, with 10 bases left between them. The CDR3 totals 12 residues. For the CDR3, the DNA is TGTGCCATCAGCCGCTCAGGGACTGAAGCTTTCTTT. This translates into CAISRSGTEAFF.